Following are 27 T cell receptor beta chains from one sample sequenced in a study of OX40 agonist ivuxolimab in advanced cancers. The data were produced by immunoSEQ multiplex PCR, yet TCRdb's version contains in-frame clones alone and is incomplete. The sample contains more than 45,000 clones, approximately 82% of which appear only once. This sample comprised CD4+ or CD8+ T cells sorted from blood, obtained in a trial of the OX40 agonist ivuxolimab. Every receptor here comes from an adult with an advanced solid tumor such as melanoma, head and neck, liver or kidney cancer.

This chain joins TRBV5-5 and TRBJ1-1, with D maybe TRBD1 (5 bases). CDR1 is SGHKS and CDR2 is YYEKEE in the germline V gene (reference sequence). The CDR3 is 13 amino acids. The germline V and J ends were trimmed by 4 bases and 8 bases, with 15 bases remaining between them. Here the CDR3 DNA reads TGTGCCAGCAGCCAAGTCCGGGACGGGGAAGCTTTCTTT. Translation gives CASSQVRDGEAFF.

The rearrangement links TRBV9 to TRBJ1-6; 9 nucleotides align to TRBD1. J gave up 5 bases and V 4 bases, and 7 bases lay outside the gene matches. The length of the CDR3 is 16 residues. CDR1 and CDR2 (germline): SGDLS, YYNGEE. The chain's CDR3 is CASSPTGQGNNSPLHF. In DNA, the CDR3 is TGTGCCAGCAGCCCCACGGGACAGGGAAATAATTCACCCCTCCACTTT.

The V call is TRBV5-8, the J call TRBJ1-2; D perhaps matches TRBD1 (6 bases). The germline V gene encodes CDR1 SGHTS and CDR2 YDEGEE. Trimming left V 4 bases short and J 2 bases short, with 9 bases between. The CDR3 extends over 13 amino acids. The CDR3: CASSQGINYGYTF. The CDR3 DNA reads as TGTGCCAGCAGCCAGGGGATCAACTATGGCTACACCTTC.

Here the CDR3 reads CASSQTSGRTGELFF. CDR3 DNA sequence: TGTGCCAGCAGTCAGACTAGCGGGAGAACCGGGGAGCTGTTTTTT. The chain links TRBV6-4 to TRBJ2-2; 12 nucleotides agree with TRBD2. Losses at the gene ends were 5 bases for V and 5 bases for J; bases not matched to a gene: 3. CDR3 size: 15 residues. CDR1 MRHNA and CDR2 SNTAGT come from the germline V gene.

This clone has more than one count but fewer than ten. The J gene is TRBJ1-1, the V gene TRBV28; weak D call: TRBD1 (5 bases). This CDR3 has 14 residues. The germline V gene encodes CDR1 MDHEN and CDR2 SYDVKM. V lost 10 bases, J lost 1 base, and 16 bases lay in between. The DNA of the CDR3 is TGTGCCACGGGGGTTCTCTGGTCGAACACTGAAGCTTTCTTT. Translated: CATGVLWSNTEAFF.

The rearrangement joins TRBV5-4 to TRBJ2-6; no clear D gene. The CDR3 covers 13 residues. V shed 8 bases and J shed 4 bases, with 10 bases lying between them. Germline CDR1 and CDR2: SGHNT and YYREEE (reference sequence). The CDR3 loop reads CASCLRGANVLTF. The DNA of the CDR3 is TGTGCCAGTTGCCTGAGGGGGGCCAACGTCCTGACTTTC.

V gene TRBV20-1 combines with J gene TRBJ1-3; D unresolved. This CDR3 spans 11 amino acids. V gave up 1 base and J gave up 6 bases, with 4 bases separating them. The germline V gene encodes CDR1 DFQATT and CDR2 SNEGSKA (reference sequence). The CDR3 region has the DNA TGCAGTGCTAGAGGTGTAAACACCATATATTTT. This sequence encodes CSARGVNTIYF.

The chain carries TRBV27 and TRBJ1-5, with TRBD1 as a possible D gene (5 bases). Trimming took off 5 bases at V and 0 bases at J, with 11 bases between the two ends. Germline values: CDR1 MNHEY, CDR2 SMNVEV (reference sequence). The CDR3 runs to 15 residues. The CDR3 loop reads CASSPRDGSNQPQHF. For the CDR3, the DNA is TGTGCCAGCAGTCCCCGGGACGGTAGCAATCAGCCCCAGCATTTT.

The CDR3 region has the DNA TGTGCCAGCAGTTCGGGGGGTTGGCAGCCCCAGCATTTT. Its protein product is CASSSGGWQPQHF. This sequence joins TRBV6-6 and TRBJ1-5; D is perhaps TRBD1 (5 bases). Germline V gene data show CDR1 as MNHNY and CDR2 as SVGAGI (reference sequence). The ends were cut back, 4 bases at V and 7 bases at J, with 11 bases in the middle. The CDR3 runs to 13 residues.

The chain employs TRBV6-6 and TRBJ2-1, with 8 nucleotides matching TRBD2. The CDR3 contains 15 residues. The V gene's germline CDR1 is MNHNY and CDR2 SVGAGI (reference sequence). V gave up 5 bases and J gave up 3 bases; unmatched junction bases: 6. The CDR3 DNA sequence: TGTGCCAGCAGTCAGAGTAGCGGGAACTACAATGAGCAGTTCTTC. Translation: CASSQSSGNYNEQFF.

This clone showed up just once. This chain uses TRBV19 with TRBJ2-7; a possible D gene is TRBD2 (5 bases). Trimming pared 4 bases from V and 6 bases from J, leaving 13 bases between. CDR3 length: 13 amino acids. From germline, CDR1 is LNHDA and CDR2 SQIVND (reference sequence). The CDR3 DNA reads as TGTGCCAGTAGTACCCGGTACGGGGTCGAGCAGTACTTC. Protein: CASSTRYGVEQYF.

V usage is TRBV18 and J usage is TRBJ2-7, with D possibly TRBD1 on 6 matching bases. CDR1 KGHSH and CDR2 LQKENI come from the germline V gene. CDR3 length: 12 residues. The V end was cut by 5 bases, the J end by 4 bases, with 9 bases between. The CDR3, as DNA: TGTGCCAGCTCAACGGACAGATACGAGCAGTACTTC. Its protein is CASSTDRYEQYF.

The table lists this clone with a count of one. The gene calls are TRBV9 and TRBJ2-5; D is perhaps TRBD1 (6 bases). V gave up 4 bases and J gave up 0 bases, with 16 bases separating them. This CDR3 has 16 amino acids. From germline, CDR1 is SGDLS and CDR2 YYNGEE. CDR3: CASSLTGTLYQETQYF. CDR3 in DNA: TGTGCCAGCAGCTTGACCGGGACATTGTACCAAGAGACCCAGTACTTC.

This sequence joins TRBV6-5 and TRBJ2-2; D is ambiguous. Trimming left V 6 bases short and J 2 bases short, with 4 bases between. In germline, CDR1 is MNHEY, CDR2 SVGAGI. The CDR3 sequence is 12 residues long. The CDR3 DNA reads TGTGCCAGCAGAAAAAACACCGGGGAGCTGTTTTTT. Translating gives CASRKNTGELFF.

The rearrangement joins TRBV4-1 to TRBJ1-5; possibly TRBD1 for D (6 bases). V lost 2 bases to trimming and J lost 0 bases, with 8 bases between them. CDR1 is MGHRA, CDR2 YSYEKL, per germline. This CDR3 spans 15 amino acids. In nucleotides, the CDR3 is TGCGCCAGCAGCCAACGGGGGCATAGCAATCAGCCCCAGCATTTT. Protein product: CASSQRGHSNQPQHF.

This clone was counted a few times. This rearrangement joins TRBV12-5 to TRBJ1-1; D not certain. The V end lost 6 bases, the J end lost 1 base, and 9 bases lay between the germline ends. The CDR3 spans 13 residues. The germline V gene encodes CDR1 LGHNT and CDR2 FRNRAP. CDR3 sequence: CASGLGPNTEAFF. CDR3 DNA: TGTGCTAGTGGATTAGGCCCGAACACTGAAGCTTTCTTT.

This chain joins TRBV6-5 and TRBJ1-2; D not resolved. The CDR3 length is 13 residues. Trimming took off 4 bases at V and 3 bases at J, with 9 bases between the two ends. The germline gives CDR1 MNHEY, CDR2 SVGAGI. CDR3 DNA: TGTGCCAGCAGTTCAAGGGCTCACTATGGCTACACCTTC. Protein sequence: CASSSRAHYGYTF.

The rearrangement joins TRBV7-2 to TRBJ2-4; the D gene is possibly TRBD2 (6 bases). CDR1 and CDR2 (germline): SGHTA, FQGNSA. The V end lost 0 bases, the J end lost 0 bases, and 12 bases lay between the germline ends. The CDR3 contains 17 residues. The CDR3 nucleotides read TGTGCCAGCAGCTTAGCTAGCGGCTTATTAGCCAAAAACATTCAGTACTTC. Protein product: CASSLASGLLAKNIQYF. The full variable domain, completed using reference TRBV7-2 and TRBJ2-4, is GAGVSQSPSNKVTEKGKDVELRCDPISGHTALYWYRQSLGQGLEFLIYFQGNSAPDKSGLPSDRFSAERTGGSVSTLTIQRTQQEDSAVYLCASSLASGLLAKNIQYFGAGTRLSVL.

The rearrangement joins TRBV27 to TRBJ2-1; D might be TRBD2 (5 bases). Looked up from germline, CDR1 is MNHEY and CDR2 is SMNVEV (reference sequence). CDR3 size: 13 residues. V was shortened by 6 bases and J by 9 bases, with 15 bases between the two germline ends. CDR3 nucleotide sequence: TGTGCCAGCAGCTATACTAGAATGCGTGAGCAGTTCTTC. Its protein product is CASSYTRMREQFF.

The chain is built from TRBV7-2 and TRBJ2-1; 8 bases fit TRBD1. Germline V lookup: CDR1 SGHTA, CDR2 FQGNSA. The CDR3 contains 16 residues. J lost 1 base, V lost 8 bases, and 10 bases had no gene match. The CDR3 spells CASSQLGTGSYNEQFF. As DNA, the CDR3 is TGTGCCAGCTCACAACTAGGGACAGGTTCCTACAATGAGCAGTTCTTC.

The J gene is TRBJ1-2, the V gene TRBV2, with 8 positions matching TRBD1. J lost 2 bases, V lost 6 bases, and 8 bases had no gene match. CDR1 and CDR2 from the germline V gene are SNHLY and FYNNEI. The CDR3 runs 15 residues. CDR3 residues: CASRARGQGNYGYTF. The CDR3 DNA follows: TGTGCCAGCAGGGCCAGGGGGCAAGGCAACTATGGCTACACCTTC.

This clone was seen more than once but under ten times. The CDR3, as DNA: TGTGCCAGCAGCTTAACAAAGAATGAGCAGTTCTTC. Translating gives CASSLTKNEQFF. The chain combines TRBV11-2 with TRBJ2-1; D is unresolved. Germline assignment: CDR1 SGHAT and CDR2 FQNNGV. The CDR3 loop spans 12 amino acids. The V end was cut by 2 bases, the J end by 7 bases, with 6 bases between.

This chain joins TRBV19 and TRBJ2-4; the match to TRBD1 covers 7 bases. Per germline, CDR1 LNHDA and CDR2 SQIVND (reference sequence). The CDR3 has 14 amino acids. The junction had 7 bases not matched to a gene; V was cut back by 6 bases and J by 5 bases. The CDR3 DNA sequence: TGTGCCAGTAGCGCCACAGGGGTCCAAAACATTCAGTACTTC. This gives the protein CASSATGVQNIQYF. The whole variable domain, filled in from reference TRBV19 and TRBJ2-4, reads DGGITQSPKYLFRKEGQNVTLSCEQNLNHDAMYWYRQDPGQGLRLIYYSQIVNDFQKGDIAEGYSVSREKKESFPLTVTSAQKNPTAFYLCASSATGVQNIQYFGAGTRLSVL.

The chain is built from TRBV5-1 and TRBJ2-6; unclear D gene. CDR1 SGHRS and CDR2 YFSETQ come from the germline V gene. CDR3 length: 15 amino acids. V lost 0 bases and J lost 0, with 4 bases in between. The CDR3 region is CASSLVYSGANVLTF. CDR3 sequence (DNA): TGCGCCAGCAGCTTGGTCTACTCTGGGGCCAACGTCCTGACTTTC.

This clone was recorded a few times. The chain employs TRBV27 and TRBJ1-1; TRBD1 might be the D (5 bases). V lost 6 bases and J lost 3, with 8 bases in between. The CDR3 has 12 residues. Germline V CDR1 and CDR2: MNHEY, SMNVEV (reference sequence). The CDR3 loop reads CASRRGYTEAFF. DNA of the CDR3: TGTGCCAGCAGGAGGGGCTACACTGAAGCTTTCTTT.

The chain couples TRBV7-2 to TRBJ2-5; 7 nucleotides match TRBD2. In germline, CDR1 is SGHTA, CDR2 FQGNSA. The trim removed 4 bases at V and 2 bases at J, leaving 10 bases unmatched. The CDR3 covers 16 residues. This CDR3 reads CASSSAYLAAQETQYF. CDR3 nucleotide sequence: TGTGCCAGCAGCTCGGCTTACCTAGCGGCGCAAGAGACCCAGTACTTC.

The chain employs TRBV5-5 and TRBJ1-2; perhaps TRBD1 as D (5 bases). V lost 4 bases and J lost 3, with 16 bases in between. The CDR3 is 15 residues long. Germline values: CDR1 SGHKS, CDR2 YYEKEE (reference sequence). CDR3 amino acids: CASSQDWTSHYGYTF. The DNA for the CDR3 is TGTGCCAGCAGCCAAGATTGGACATCGCACTATGGCTACACCTTC.